Listed below are T cell receptor beta chains from one sample, sequenced in a study of T cells in Graves' hyperthyroidism and ophthalmopathy. One entry per CDR3 protein results from TCRdb running MiXCR on the multiplex PCR reads. The sample holds 300,000 to 450,000 distinct CDR3 sequences, 15% seen once. The sequenced material came from blood. Receptor source: a woman aged 25 to 39 with Graves' hyperthyroidism. The CDR3 runs from the conserved cysteine through the conserved F or W. Each record gives: J gene, clone size, V gene, D gene, CDR3 DNA, CDR3 protein. The D gene is left open where the match is weak. Where a row states a size, it is once, few, many or the class of an expanded clone; other rows omit it.

>TRBJ2-1|many|TRBV11-2|TRBD2
TGTGCCAGCAGCTTAGAACCGGGAGGGGGACATGAGCAGTTCTTC
CASSLEPGGGHEQFF
>TRBJ1-4|NA|TRBV20-1|TRBD1
TGCAGTGCTTTACTACAGGGGCTGGGTGAAAAACTGTTTTTT
CSALLQGLGEKLFF
>TRBJ2-5|NA|TRBV3-1|NA
TGTGCCAGCAGCCTCATGATAGTTGAGGAGACCCAGTACTTC
CASSLMIVEETQYF
>TRBJ2-7|few|TRBV5-4|TRBD1
TGTGCCAGCAGCACCCCGCCGGGACAGGGGCCATACGAGCAGTACTTC
CASSTPPGQGPYEQYF
>TRBJ2-5|many|TRBV6-1|TRBD2
TGTGCCAGCAGTGAACAAGCGGGAGAGCAAGAGACCCAGTACTTC
CASSEQAGEQETQYF
>TRBJ2-5|NA|TRBV28|NA
TGTGCCAGCGGTTTATGGGATCAAGAGACCCAGTACTTC
CASGLWDQETQYF
>TRBJ2-5|NA|TRBV7-2|TRBD1
TGTGCCAGCAGCACCGAGACAGGGGTCGGGACCCAGTACTTC
CASSTETGVGTQYF
>TRBJ2-1|many|TRBV3-1|TRBD2
TGTGCCAGCAGCCAAGCCTCTAGCGGGAGGGGGGATGAGCAGTTCTTC
CASSQASSGRGDEQFF
>TRBJ2-7|many|TRBV3-1|NA
TGTGCCAGCAGCTTAACGGGCTTTAACGAGCAGTACTTC
CASSLTGFNEQYF
>TRBJ1-5|NA|TRBV5-1|TRBD1
TGCGCCAGCAGTTGGGACAGGAGTAGCAATCAGCCCCAGCATTTT
CASSWDRSSNQPQHF
>TRBJ2-7|many|TRBV20-1|NA
TGCAGTGCGAAACGGGACCCCCGGGAGCAGTACTTC
CSAKRDPREQYF
>TRBJ2-7|few|TRBV6-1|NA
TGTGCCAGCAGTAAGGGGACAACCTACGAGCAGTACTTC
CASSKGTTYEQYF
>TRBJ1-1|many|TRBV27|NA
TGTGCCAGCAGTTTAAATTGGGGAACAGGGAGAGCTGAAGCTTTCTTT
CASSLNWGTGRAEAFF
>TRBJ2-1|few|TRBV5-1|NA
TGCGCCAGCAAAGATACGGACAGCTCCTACAATGAGCAGTTCTTC
CASKDTDSSYNEQFF
>TRBJ1-2|few|TRBV20-1|NA
TGCAGTGTCTCCTTCGGTTATGGCTACACCTTC
CSVSFGYGYTF
>TRBJ1-5|NA|TRBV2|NA
TGTGCCAGCAGGGACATGGGGGTCGGCAATCAGCCCCAGCATTTT
CASRDMGVGNQPQHF
>TRBJ2-7|NA|TRBV27|NA
TGTGCCAGCAGTTTATCCCTCGGCAGAACCTACGAGCAGTACTTC
CASSLSLGRTYEQYF
>TRBJ2-3|many|TRBV7-9|NA
TGTGCCAGCAGCTTAAGGTTAGCCACAGATACGCAGTATTTT
CASSLRLATDTQYF
>TRBJ2-1|many|TRBV3-1|NA
TGTGCCAGCAGCCAAGATGTAGTGTACAATGAGCAGTTCTTC
CASSQDVVYNEQFF
>TRBJ2-1|few|TRBV25-1|TRBD2
TGTGCCAGCAGTCCAGTAGCGGGAGACGTTGTGAGGTGGTTCTTC
CASSPVAGDVVRWFF
>TRBJ2-1|few|TRBV12-3/TRBV12-4|TRBD1
TGTGCCAGCAGTTATGACCCGGACAGGGGGCCCTACAATGAGCAGTTCTTC
CASSYDPDRGPYNEQFF
>TRBJ2-1|many|TRBV10-3|NA
TGTGCCACCATGACACCGGGGAAGGGCAATGAGCAGTTCTTC
CATMTPGKGNEQFF
>TRBJ2-7|many|TRBV12-3/TRBV12-4|TRBD2
TGTGCCAGCAGGAAGGGCGGACTAGCGGGAGATAGGTACTACGAGCAGTACTTC
CASRKGGLAGDRYYEQYF
>TRBJ1-6|NA|TRBV28|NA
TGTGCCAGCAGTCGGTGGGAGACGAATTCACCCCTCCACTTT
CASSRWETNSPLHF
>TRBJ2-3|many|TRBV7-9|TRBD2
TGTGCCAGCAGCTTACCTAGCGGGGGCACAGATACGCAGTATTTT
CASSLPSGGTDTQYF
>TRBJ2-1|few|TRBV6-1|NA
TGTGCCAGCAGCCCTGGCCCACCAGGATACAATGAGCAGTTCTTC
CASSPGPPGYNEQFF
>TRBJ1-6|many|TRBV3-1|NA
TGTGCCAGCAGACGAGTCCAGGGATCACCCCTCCACTTT
CASRRVQGSPLHF
>TRBJ2-5|many|TRBV24-1|NA
TGTGCCACCAGTGATTTGCGAGGCCCTGGCGTTGAGACCCAGTACTTC
CATSDLRGPGVETQYF
>TRBJ1-6|few|TRBV9|NA
TGTGCCAGCAGCGTAGGGCAGGAGCCTCTCCACTTT
CASSVGQEPLHF
>TRBJ2-3|many|TRBV24-1|NA
TGTGCCACCAGTGATTCCGGAGGGGGCGCGACAGATACGCAGTATTTT
CATSDSGGGATDTQYF
>TRBJ2-7|few|TRBV20-1|TRBD1
TGCAGTGCTAGAGAGAGGGGGACAGGGGGCGGATACGAGCAGTACTTC
CSARERGTGGGYEQYF
>TRBJ2-7|few|TRBV28|NA
TGTGCCAGCAGCCAAATTCCGGAGGGCGAGCAGTACTTC
CASSQIPEGEQYF
>TRBJ2-5|few|TRBV5-1|NA
TGCGCCAGCAGCGGGAGGGGGCAAGAGACCCAGTACTTC
CASSGRGQETQYF
>TRBJ2-1|NA|TRBV4-1|TRBD2
TGCGCCAGCAGCCAGGTACGAGCGGGAGTCGCCTACAATGAGCAGTTCTTC
CASSQVRAGVAYNEQFF
>TRBJ2-5|few|TRBV2|TRBD2
TGTGCCAGCAAGGGAGGACTAGCGGGAGAGACCCAGTACTTC
CASKGGLAGETQYF
>TRBJ2-5|NA|TRBV29-1|NA
TGCAGCGTTGCAGGGAATCAAGAGACCCAGTACTTC
CSVAGNQETQYF
>TRBJ1-2|NA|TRBV10-3|TRBD1
TGTGCCACCAGCAATCCGGGACAGAACTATGGCTACACCTTC
CATSNPGQNYGYTF
>TRBJ2-1|few|TRBV9|TRBD2
TGTGCCAGCAGCGTAGGGGGAGGGTACAATGAGCAGTTCTTC
CASSVGGGYNEQFF
>TRBJ2-3|NA|TRBV6-1|NA
TGTGCCAGCAGTGAAATTCCAGGTTTAGATACGCAGTATTTT
CASSEIPGLDTQYF
>TRBJ1-1|many|TRBV11-2|NA
TGTGCCAGCAGTTTAGGGCTGGCGAACACTGAAGCTTTCTTT
CASSLGLANTEAFF